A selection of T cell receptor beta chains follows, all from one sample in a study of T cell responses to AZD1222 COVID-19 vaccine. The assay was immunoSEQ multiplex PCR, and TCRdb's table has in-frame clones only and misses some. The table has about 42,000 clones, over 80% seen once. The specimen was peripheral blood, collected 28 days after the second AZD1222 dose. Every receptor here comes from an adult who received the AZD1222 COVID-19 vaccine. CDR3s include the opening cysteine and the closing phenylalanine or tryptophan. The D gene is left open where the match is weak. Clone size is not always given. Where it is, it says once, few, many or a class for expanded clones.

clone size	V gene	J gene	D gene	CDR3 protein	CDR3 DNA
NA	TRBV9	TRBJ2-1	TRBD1	CASTPGQTYNEQFF	TGTGCCAGCACCCCGGGACAGACCTACAATGAGCAGTTCTTC
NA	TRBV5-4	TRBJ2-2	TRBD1	CASSLDRVNTGELFF	TGTGCCAGCAGCCTCGACAGGGTTAACACCGGGGAGCTGTTTTTT
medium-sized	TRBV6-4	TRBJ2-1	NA	CASSDGTNNEQFF	TGTGCCAGCAGTGACGGGACAAACAATGAGCAGTTCTTC
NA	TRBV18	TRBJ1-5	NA	CASSGVHGGDQPQHF	TGTGCCAGCTCAGGGGTGCACGGGGGGGATCAGCCCCAGCATTTT
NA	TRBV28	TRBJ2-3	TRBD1	CASSSDREGTDTQYF	TGTGCCAGCAGTTCGGACAGGGAGGGCACAGATACGCAGTATTTT
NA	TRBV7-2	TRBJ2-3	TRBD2	CASSLGGGRDTQYF	TGTGCCAGCAGCTTAGGCGGGGGTCGAGATACGCAGTATTTT
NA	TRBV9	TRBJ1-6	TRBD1	CASSDPRDRGIVSNSPLHF	TGTGCCAGCAGCGACCCCCGGGACAGGGGAATAGTTAGTAATTCACCCCTCCACTTT
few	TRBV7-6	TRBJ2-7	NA	CASSLAASYEQYF	TGTGCCAGCAGCTTAGCAGCCAGCTACGAGCAGTACTTC
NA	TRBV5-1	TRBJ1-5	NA	CASSWGQRYSNQPQHF	TGCGCCAGCAGCTGGGGGCAGAGATATAGCAATCAGCCCCAGCATTTT
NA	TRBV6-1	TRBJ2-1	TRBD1	CASSEAVGQGIDEQFF	TGTGCCAGCAGTGAAGCAGTGGGACAGGGTATCGATGAGCAGTTCTTC
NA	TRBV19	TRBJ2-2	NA	CASSISGGWTGELFF	TGTGCCAGTAGTATATCGGGCGGCTGGACCGGGGAGCTGTTTTTT
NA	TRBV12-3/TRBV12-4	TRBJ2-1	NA	CASSLKYEQFF	TGTGCCAGCAGTTTAAAGTATGAGCAGTTCTTC
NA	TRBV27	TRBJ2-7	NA	CASSFRDGYEQYF	TGTGCCAGCAGTTTCCGGGACGGCTACGAGCAGTACTTC
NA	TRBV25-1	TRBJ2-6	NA	CASSAARRGGSGANVLTF	TGTGCCAGCAGTGCTGCAAGGCGGGGAGGCTCTGGGGCCAACGTCCTGACTTTC
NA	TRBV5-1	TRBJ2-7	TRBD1	CASSLRQGASYEQYF	TGCGCCAGCAGCTTGAGACAGGGGGCTTCCTACGAGCAGTACTTC
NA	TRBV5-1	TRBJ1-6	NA	CASSFGGAGSPLHF	TGCGCCAGCAGCTTCGGGGGGGCAGGTTCACCCCTCCACTTT
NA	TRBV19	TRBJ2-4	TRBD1	CASHPGQGAKNIQYF	TGTGCCAGTCATCCGGGACAGGGAGCCAAAAACATTCAGTACTTC
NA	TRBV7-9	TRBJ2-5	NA	CASSLRENQETQYF	TGTGCCAGCAGCTTAAGGGAAAACCAAGAGACCCAGTACTTC
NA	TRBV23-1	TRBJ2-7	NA	CASSRWRRVPNYEQYF	TGCGCCAGCAGTCGTTGGCGCAGGGTGCCCAACTACGAGCAGTACTTC
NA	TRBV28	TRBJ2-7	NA	CASSYLSGQPKQYF	TGTGCCAGCAGCTACCTTTCCGGACAGCCGAAGCAGTACTTC
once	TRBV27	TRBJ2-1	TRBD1	CASSLTGRLPGEQFF	TGTGCCAGCAGTCTGACAGGGAGATTACCAGGGGAGCAGTTCTTC
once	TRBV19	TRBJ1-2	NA	CASIPNGGVIYGYTF	TGTGCCAGTATCCCCAACGGCGGGGTTATCTATGGCTACACCTTC
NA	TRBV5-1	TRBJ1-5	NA	CASSLDGGGNQPQHF	TGCGCCAGCAGCTTGGACGGAGGGGGTAATCAGCCCCAGCATTTT
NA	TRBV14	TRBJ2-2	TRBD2	CASSQYTGLAAGGELFF	TGTGCCAGCAGCCAATATACGGGACTAGCTGCGGGCGGGGAGCTGTTTTTT
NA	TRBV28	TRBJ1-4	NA	CASSLAGLANEKLFF	TGTGCCAGCAGTTTAGCGGGGCTAGCTAATGAAAAACTGTTTTTT
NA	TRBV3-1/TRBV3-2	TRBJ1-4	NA	CASSRAGKGLFF	TGTGCCAGCAGCCGCGCGGGTAAGGGGCTGTTTTTT
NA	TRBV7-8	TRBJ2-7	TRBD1	CASSFPLDRVTYEQYF	TGTGCCAGCAGCTTCCCCTTGGACAGGGTCACCTACGAGCAGTACTTC
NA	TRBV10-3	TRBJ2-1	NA	CAISESTSAAGPQFF	TGTGCCATCAGTGAGTCGACTTCAGCTGCGGGGCCACAGTTCTTC
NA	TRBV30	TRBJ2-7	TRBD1	CACPGQGPYEQYF	TGTGCCTGCCCGGGACAGGGCCCCTACGAGCAGTACTTC
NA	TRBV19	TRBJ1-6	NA	CASTQPGTLSPLHF	TGTGCCAGTACCCAACCCGGGACACTATCTCCCCTCCACTTT
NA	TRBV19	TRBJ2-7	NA	CASSIVGGSYEQYF	TGTGCCAGTAGTATCGTAGGGGGCTCCTACGAGCAGTACTTC
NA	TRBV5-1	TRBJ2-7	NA	CASSFFSDTYEQYF	TGCGCCAGCAGCTTCTTTAGCGATACCTACGAGCAGTACTTC
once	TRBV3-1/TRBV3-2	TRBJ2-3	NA	CASSQGPQGGTQYF	TGTGCCAGCAGCCAAGGGCCCCAGGGGGGTACGCAGTATTTT
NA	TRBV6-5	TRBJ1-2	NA	CASSYNQVKVYTF	TGTGCCAGCAGTTATAACCAGGTTAAGGTCTACACCTTC
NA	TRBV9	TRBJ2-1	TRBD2	CASSPRGVTSGGSYNEQFF	TGTGCCAGCAGCCCCCGTGGGGTTACTAGCGGGGGCTCCTACAATGAGCAGTTCTTC
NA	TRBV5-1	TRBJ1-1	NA	CASSSGTNVGTEAFF	TGCGCCAGCAGCAGCGGGACAAATGTAGGCACTGAAGCTTTCTTT
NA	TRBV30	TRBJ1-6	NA	CAAGAGVNSPLHF	TGTGCCGCGGGGGCAGGCGTAAATTCACCCCTCCACTTT
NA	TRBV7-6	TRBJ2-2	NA	CASSLPSGGGTGELFF	TGTGCCAGCAGCTTGCCTTCCGGTGGGGGCACCGGGGAGCTGTTTTTT
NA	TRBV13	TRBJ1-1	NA	CASSSRTPLMNTEAFF	TGTGCCAGCAGCTCTCGGACTCCCCTCATGAACACTGAAGCTTTCTTT
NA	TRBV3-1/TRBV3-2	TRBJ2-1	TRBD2	CASSQDRRRGVYNEQFF	TGTGCCAGCAGCCAAGATCGAAGGCGGGGGGTCTACAATGAGCAGTTCTTC
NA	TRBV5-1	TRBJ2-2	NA	CASSLGSTPGHGELFF	TGCGCCAGCAGCTTGGGGTCCACCCCGGGTCACGGGGAGCTGTTTTTT
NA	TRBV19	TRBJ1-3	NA	CASGEPSSGNTIYF	TGTGCCAGCGGAGAACCCAGCTCTGGAAACACCATATATTTT
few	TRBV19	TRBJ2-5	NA	CASSTSARIQETQYF	TGTGCCAGTAGTACTAGCGCCCGTATTCAAGAGACCCAGTACTTC
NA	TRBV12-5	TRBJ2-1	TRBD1	CASGWKTGRSYNEQFF	TGTGCTAGTGGTTGGAAGACAGGGCGGTCCTACAATGAGCAGTTCTTC
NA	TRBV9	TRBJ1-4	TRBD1	CASSTGTQGAEKLFF	TGTGCCAGCAGCACCGGTACGCAGGGGGCTGAAAAACTGTTTTTT
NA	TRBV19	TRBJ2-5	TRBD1	CASSFPGQGTMETQYF	TGTGCCAGTAGTTTCCCGGGACAGGGGACGATGGAGACCCAGTACTTC
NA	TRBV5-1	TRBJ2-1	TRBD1	CASSSTGQVPYNEQFF	TGCGCCAGCAGCTCTACGGGACAGGTACCCTACAATGAGCAGTTCTTC
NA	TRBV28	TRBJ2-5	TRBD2	CASSLSWTSGEETQYF	TGTGCCAGCAGTTTGTCCTGGACTAGCGGGGAGGAGACCCAGTACTTC
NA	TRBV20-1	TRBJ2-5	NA	CSARVRLTQYF	TGCAGTGCTAGAGTCCGTTTGACCCAGTACTTC
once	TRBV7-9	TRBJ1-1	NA	CASSLAPGTKMNTEAFF	TGTGCCAGCAGCTTAGCTCCGGGGACGAAAATGAACACTGAAGCTTTCTTT